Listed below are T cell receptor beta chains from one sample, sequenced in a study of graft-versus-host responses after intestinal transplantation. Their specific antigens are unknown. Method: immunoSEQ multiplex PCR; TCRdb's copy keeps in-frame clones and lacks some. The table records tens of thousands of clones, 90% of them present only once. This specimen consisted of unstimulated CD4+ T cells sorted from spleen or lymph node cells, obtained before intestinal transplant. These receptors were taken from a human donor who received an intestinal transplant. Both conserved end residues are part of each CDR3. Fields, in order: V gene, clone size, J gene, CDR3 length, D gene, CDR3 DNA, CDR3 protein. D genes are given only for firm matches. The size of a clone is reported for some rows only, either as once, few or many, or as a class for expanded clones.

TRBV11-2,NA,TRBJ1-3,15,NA,TGTGCCAGCAGCTTAGGGGCGCGCTCTGGAAACACCATATATTTT,CASSLGARSGNTIYF
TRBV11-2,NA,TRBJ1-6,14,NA,TGTGCCAGCAGCTTAATGGGGGGGGATTCACCCCTCCACTTT,CASSLMGGDSPLHF
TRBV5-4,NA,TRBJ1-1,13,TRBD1,TGTGCCAGCAGCTGGGACAGGAACACTGAAGCTTTCTTT,CASSWDRNTEAFF
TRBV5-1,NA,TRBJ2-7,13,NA,TGCGCCAGCAGCTTGGTCCCATCCTACGAGCAGTACTTC,CASSLVPSYEQYF
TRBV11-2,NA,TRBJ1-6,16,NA,TGTGCCAGCAGCTTAGAGGTGGGCAGGGGCCCTTCACCCCTCCACTTT,CASSLEVGRGPSPLHF
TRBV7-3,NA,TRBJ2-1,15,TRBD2,TGTGCCAGCAGCTTAAGCGGGGGGGCATACAATGAGCAGTTCTTC,CASSLSGGAYNEQFF
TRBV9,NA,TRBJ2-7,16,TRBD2,TGTGCCAGCAGCGCGGCCCCCCAGCGGGGGGAATACGAGCAGTACTTC,CASSAAPQRGEYEQYF
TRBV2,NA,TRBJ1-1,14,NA,TGTGCCAGCAAACAACAGGGATTAGGCACTGAAGCTTTCTTT,CASKQQGLGTEAFF
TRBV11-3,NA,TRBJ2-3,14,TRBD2,TGTGCCAGCAGCTTGGGAGGGAGCACAGATACGCAGTATTTT,CASSLGGSTDTQYF
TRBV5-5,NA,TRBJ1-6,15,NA,TGTGCCAGCAGCTTGGCCACCGGTATGGTTCGAGCCCTCCACTTT,CASSLATGMVRALHF
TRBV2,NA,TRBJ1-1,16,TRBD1,TGTGCCAGCAGGGATCCAACCCGACAGGGAGGAACTGAAGCTTTCTTT,CASRDPTRQGGTEAFF
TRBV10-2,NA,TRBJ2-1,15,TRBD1,TGCGCCAGCAGAATCGGGACAGGGTCGCCTGCGCGGCAGTTCTTC,CASRIGTGSPARQFF
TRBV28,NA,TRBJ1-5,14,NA,TGTGCCAGCAGTTTAGGGGGGGCGGGTCAGCCCCAGCATTTT,CASSLGGAGQPQHF
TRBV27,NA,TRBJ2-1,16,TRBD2,TGTGCCAGCAGCGGACTAGCGGGGGGCCCGGGGAATGAGCAGTTCTTC,CASSGLAGGPGNEQFF
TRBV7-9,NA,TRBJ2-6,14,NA,TGTGCCAGCAGCTTAGTCGGTGGGGCCAACGTCCTGACTTTC,CASSLVGGANVLTF
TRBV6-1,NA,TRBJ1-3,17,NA,TGTGCCAGCAGTGAATCACGAAAGTGGGGGGCTGGAAACACCATATATTTT,CASSESRKWGAGNTIYF
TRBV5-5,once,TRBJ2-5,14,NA,TGTGCCAGCAGCTTGGTTCCCCTCCGGGAGACCCAGTACTTC,CASSLVPLRETQYF
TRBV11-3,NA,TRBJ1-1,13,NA,TGTGCCAGCAGCCTGGAAGGGGGCACTGAAGCTTTCTTT,CASSLEGGTEAFF
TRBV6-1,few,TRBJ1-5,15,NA,TGTGCCAGCATATACTGGCAGGAAACAAATCAGCCCCAGCATTTT,CASIYWQETNQPQHF
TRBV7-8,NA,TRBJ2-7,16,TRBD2,TGTGCCAGCAGCTTAGCTCCCAGCGGGGGACCCTACGAGCAGTACTTC,CASSLAPSGGPYEQYF
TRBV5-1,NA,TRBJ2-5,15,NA,TGCGCCAGCAGCCCCCAAAGCAGGGGCCAAGAGACCCAGTACTTC,CASSPQSRGQETQYF
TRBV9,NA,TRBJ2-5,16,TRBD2,TGTGCCAGCAGCGTAGGTGACGGGGGGGCCTCGGAGACCCAGTACTTC,CASSVGDGGASETQYF
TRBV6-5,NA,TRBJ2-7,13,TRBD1,TGTGCCAGCAGTCCCCTGGACAGGGACGAGCAGTACTTC,CASSPLDRDEQYF